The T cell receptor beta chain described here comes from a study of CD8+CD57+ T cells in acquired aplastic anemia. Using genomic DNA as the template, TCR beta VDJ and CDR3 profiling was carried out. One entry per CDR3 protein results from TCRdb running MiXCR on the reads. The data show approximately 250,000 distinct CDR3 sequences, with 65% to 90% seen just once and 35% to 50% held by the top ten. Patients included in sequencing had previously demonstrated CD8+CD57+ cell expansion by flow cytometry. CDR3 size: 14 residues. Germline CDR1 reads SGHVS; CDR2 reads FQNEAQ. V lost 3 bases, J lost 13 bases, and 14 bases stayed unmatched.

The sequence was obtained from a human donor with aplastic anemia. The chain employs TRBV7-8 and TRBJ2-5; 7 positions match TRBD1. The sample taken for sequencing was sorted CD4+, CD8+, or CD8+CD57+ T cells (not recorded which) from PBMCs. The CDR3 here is CASSFRRDGTALYF. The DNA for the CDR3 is TGTGCCAGCAGCTTTCGTCGCGACGGGACAGCCCTGTACTTC.